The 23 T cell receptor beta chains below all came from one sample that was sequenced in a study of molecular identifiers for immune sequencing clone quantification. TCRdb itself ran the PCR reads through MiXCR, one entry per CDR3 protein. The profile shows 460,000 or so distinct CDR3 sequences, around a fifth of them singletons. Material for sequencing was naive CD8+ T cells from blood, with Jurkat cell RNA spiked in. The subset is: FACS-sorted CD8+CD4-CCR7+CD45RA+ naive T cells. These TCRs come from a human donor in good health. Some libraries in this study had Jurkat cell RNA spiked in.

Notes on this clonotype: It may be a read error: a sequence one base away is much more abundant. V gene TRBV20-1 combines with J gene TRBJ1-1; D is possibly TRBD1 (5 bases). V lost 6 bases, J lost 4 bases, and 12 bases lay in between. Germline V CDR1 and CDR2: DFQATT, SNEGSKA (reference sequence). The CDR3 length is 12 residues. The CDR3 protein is CSARGMITEAFF. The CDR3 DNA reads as TGCAGTGCGAGGGGAATGATCACTGAAGCTTTCTTT.

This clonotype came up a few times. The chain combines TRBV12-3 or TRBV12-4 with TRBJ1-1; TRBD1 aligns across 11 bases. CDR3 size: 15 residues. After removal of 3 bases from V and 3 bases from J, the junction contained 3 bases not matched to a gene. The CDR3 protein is CASSFPGQGDTEAFF. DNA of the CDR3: TGTGCCAGCAGTTTTCCGGGACAGGGGGACACTGAAGCTTTCTTT.

CDR3: CASRQRGSPVAEAFF. The CDR3 DNA is TGCGCCAGCAGGCAACGGGGGAGTCCTGTCGCTGAAGCTTTCTTT. The V and J genes are TRBV4-1 and TRBJ1-1; perhaps TRBD1 as D (5 bases). The V end was cut by 6 bases, the J end by 6 bases, with 20 bases between. The CDR3 is 15 amino acids. From germline, CDR1 is MGHRA and CDR2 YSYEKL.

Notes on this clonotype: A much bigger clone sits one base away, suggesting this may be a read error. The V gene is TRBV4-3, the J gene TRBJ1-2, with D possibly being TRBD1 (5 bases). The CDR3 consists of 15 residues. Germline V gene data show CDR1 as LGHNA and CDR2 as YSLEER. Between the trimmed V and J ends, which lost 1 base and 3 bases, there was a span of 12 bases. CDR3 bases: TGCGCCAGCAGCCAAGGTTGGGGCGTGGACTATGGCTACACCTTC. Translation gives CASSQGWGVDYGYTF.

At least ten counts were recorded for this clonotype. CDR3 in amino acids: CASSPNPRAYTEAFF. The CDR3 region has the DNA TGCGCCAGCAGCCCAAACCCAAGGGCGTACACTGAAGCTTTCTTT. The rearrangement joins TRBV5-1 to TRBJ1-1; D unresolved. V was pared by 4 bases and J by 3 bases, with 16 bases between. Looked up from germline, CDR1 is SGHRS and CDR2 is YFSETQ. The CDR3 spans 15 residues.

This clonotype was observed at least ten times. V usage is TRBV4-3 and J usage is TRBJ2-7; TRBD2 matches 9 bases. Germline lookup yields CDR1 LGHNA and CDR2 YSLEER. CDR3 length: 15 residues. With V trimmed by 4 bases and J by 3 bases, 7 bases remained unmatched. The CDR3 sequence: CASSLAQREVYEQYF. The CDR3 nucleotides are TGCGCCAGCAGCCTAGCCCAGCGGGAGGTCTACGAGCAGTACTTC.

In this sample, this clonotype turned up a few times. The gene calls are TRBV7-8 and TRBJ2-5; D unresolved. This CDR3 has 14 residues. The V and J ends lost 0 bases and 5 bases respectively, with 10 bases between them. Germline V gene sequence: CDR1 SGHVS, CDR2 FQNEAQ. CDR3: CASSLALLEETQYF. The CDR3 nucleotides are TGTGCCAGCAGCTTAGCGCTATTGGAGGAGACCCAGTACTTC.

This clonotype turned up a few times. The CDR3, as DNA: TGCGCCAGCAGCCAAGATAGGCTGAGCAATCAGCCCCAGCATTTT. Amino acid sequence: CASSQDRLSNQPQHF. The V and J genes are TRBV4-3 and TRBJ1-5; unclear D gene. Trimming pared 0 bases from V and 1 base from J, leaving 7 bases between. Per germline, CDR1 LGHNA and CDR2 YSLEER. The CDR3 consists of 15 residues.

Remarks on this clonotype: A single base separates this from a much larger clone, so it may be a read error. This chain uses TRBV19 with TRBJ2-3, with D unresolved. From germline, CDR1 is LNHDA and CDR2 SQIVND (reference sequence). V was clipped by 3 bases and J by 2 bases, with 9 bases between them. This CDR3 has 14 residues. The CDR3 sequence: CASSMRRSTDTQYF. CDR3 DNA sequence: TGTGCCAGTAGTATGAGGCGGTCCACAGATACGCAGTATTTT.

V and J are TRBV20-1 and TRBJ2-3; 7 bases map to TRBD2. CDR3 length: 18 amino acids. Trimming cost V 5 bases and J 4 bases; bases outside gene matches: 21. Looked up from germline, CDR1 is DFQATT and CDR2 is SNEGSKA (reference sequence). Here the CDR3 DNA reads TGCAGTGCTTATACCACCCATTCGGCGCGGGAGCCGCCAGATACGCAGTATTTT. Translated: CSAYTTHSAREPPDTQYF.

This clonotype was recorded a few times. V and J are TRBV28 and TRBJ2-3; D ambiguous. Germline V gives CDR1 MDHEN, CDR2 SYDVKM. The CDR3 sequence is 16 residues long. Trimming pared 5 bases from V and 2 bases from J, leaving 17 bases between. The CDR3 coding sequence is TGTGCCAGCAGTCCCCTCTTAGGGTCAAACACAGATACGCAGTATTTT. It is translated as CASSPLLGSNTDTQYF.

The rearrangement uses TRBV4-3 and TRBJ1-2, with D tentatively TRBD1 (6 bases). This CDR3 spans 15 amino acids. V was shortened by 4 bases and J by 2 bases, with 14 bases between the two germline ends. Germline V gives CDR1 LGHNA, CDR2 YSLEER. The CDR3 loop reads CASSPLSGVNYGYTF. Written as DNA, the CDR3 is TGCGCCAGCAGCCCTCTTTCAGGGGTGAACTATGGCTACACCTTC.

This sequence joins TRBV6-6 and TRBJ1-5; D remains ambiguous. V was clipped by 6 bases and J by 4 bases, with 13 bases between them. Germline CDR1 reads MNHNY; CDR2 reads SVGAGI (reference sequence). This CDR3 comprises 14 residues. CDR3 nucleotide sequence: TGTGCCAGCAGCCCAGTGAGTGGGAATCAGCCCCAGCATTTT. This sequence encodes CASSPVSGNQPQHF.

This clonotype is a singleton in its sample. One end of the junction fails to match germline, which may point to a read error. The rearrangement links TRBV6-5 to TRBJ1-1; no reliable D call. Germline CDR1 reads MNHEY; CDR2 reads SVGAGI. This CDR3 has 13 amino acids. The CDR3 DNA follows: TGTGCCAGCAGTCCGCTCGACGGAACTGAAGCTCTCTTT. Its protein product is CASSPLDGTEALF.

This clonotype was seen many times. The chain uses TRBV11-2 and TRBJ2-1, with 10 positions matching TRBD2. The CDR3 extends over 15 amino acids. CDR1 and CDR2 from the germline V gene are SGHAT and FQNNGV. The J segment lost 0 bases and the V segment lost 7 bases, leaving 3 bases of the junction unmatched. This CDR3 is CASKLAGSSYNEQFF. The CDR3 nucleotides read TGTGCCAGCAAACTAGCGGGAAGCTCCTACAATGAGCAGTTCTTC.

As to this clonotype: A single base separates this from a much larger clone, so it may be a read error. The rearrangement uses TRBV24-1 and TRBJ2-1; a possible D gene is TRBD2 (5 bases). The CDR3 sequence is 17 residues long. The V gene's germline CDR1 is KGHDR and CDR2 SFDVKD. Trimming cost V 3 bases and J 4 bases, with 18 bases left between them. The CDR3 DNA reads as TGTGCCACCAGTGATGAAGAAGGGCCAGCGGAGTACAATGAGCAGTTCTTC. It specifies CATSDEEGPAEYNEQFF.

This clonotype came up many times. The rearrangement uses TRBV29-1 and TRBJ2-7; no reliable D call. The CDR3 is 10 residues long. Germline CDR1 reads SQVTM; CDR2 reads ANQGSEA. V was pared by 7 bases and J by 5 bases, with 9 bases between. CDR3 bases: TGCAGCGCCCTCTCGGACGAGCAGTACTTC. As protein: CSALSDEQYF.

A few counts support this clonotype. The CDR3 nucleotides are TGTGCCAGCAGTGTTAGATCGGCGGGAGGGCCCCAAGAGACCCAGTACTTC. Its protein is CASSVRSAGGPQETQYF. The genes are TRBV27 and TRBJ2-5, with TRBD2 identical over 9 bases. CDR3 length equals 17 residues. Per germline, CDR1 MNHEY and CDR2 SMNVEV (reference sequence). The trim removed 5 bases at V and 1 base at J, leaving 11 bases unmatched.

Here the CDR3 reads CASSPHPTSVEETQYF. Here the CDR3 DNA reads TGTGCCAGCAGTCCCCACCCGACTAGCGTGGAAGAGACCCAGTACTTC. The gene calls are TRBV6-2 or TRBV6-3 and TRBJ2-5; TRBD2 matches 8 bases. With V trimmed by 5 bases and J by 3 bases, 11 bases remained unmatched. The CDR3 has 16 residues. CDR1 and CDR2 from the germline V gene are MNHEY and SVGEGT.

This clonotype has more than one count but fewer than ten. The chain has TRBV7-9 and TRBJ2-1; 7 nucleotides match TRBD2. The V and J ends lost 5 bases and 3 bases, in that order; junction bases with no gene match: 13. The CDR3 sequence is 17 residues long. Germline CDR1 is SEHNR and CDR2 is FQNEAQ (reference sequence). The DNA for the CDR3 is TGTGCCAGCAGCCCCTCCCTTGCGGGAGATAACTACAATGAGCAGTTCTTC. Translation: CASSPSLAGDNYNEQFF.

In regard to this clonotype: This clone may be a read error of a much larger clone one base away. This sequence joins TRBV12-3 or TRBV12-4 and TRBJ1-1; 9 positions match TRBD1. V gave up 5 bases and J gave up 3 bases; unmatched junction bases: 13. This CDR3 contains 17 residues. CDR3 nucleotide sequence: TGTGCCAGCAGTCGACGACCCGGGACAGGGTTGGACACTGAAGCTTTCTTT. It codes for CASSRRPGTGLDTEAFF.

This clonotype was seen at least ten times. The CDR3 DNA is TGCGCCAGCAGCCTAGGGGACAGGAGCCATCAGCCCCAGCATTTT. It encodes CASSLGDRSHQPQHF. J is TRBJ1-5 and V is TRBV4-1; 8 nucleotides align to TRBD1. CDR1 MGHRA and CDR2 YSYEKL come from the germline V gene. The ends lost 4 bases at V and 5 bases at J; junction bases unmatched: 7. CDR3 size: 15 residues.

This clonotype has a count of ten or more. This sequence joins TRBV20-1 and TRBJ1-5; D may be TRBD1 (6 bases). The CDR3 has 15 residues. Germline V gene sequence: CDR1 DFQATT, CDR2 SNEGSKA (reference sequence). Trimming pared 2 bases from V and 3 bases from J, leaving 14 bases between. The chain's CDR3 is CSARLQGWYNQPQHF. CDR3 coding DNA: TGCAGTGCTAGACTACAGGGCTGGTACAATCAGCCCCAGCATTTT.